Shown below are 24 T cell receptor beta chains from a single sample sequenced in a study of T cell responses to AZD1222 COVID-19 vaccine. The assay was immunoSEQ multiplex PCR, and TCRdb's table has in-frame clones only and misses some. Of more than 150,000 clones detected, over 80% appear once; the ten largest clones hold about 6.1%. The material sequenced was peripheral blood, taken on day 0 of AZD1222 vaccination. The source of these receptors is an adult in good health.

This chain joins TRBV25-1 and TRBJ1-2; 11 nucleotides match TRBD1. The germline V gene has CDR1 MGHDK and CDR2 SYGVNS. CDR3 length equals 16 residues. Unmatched junction bases numbered 7, after V lost 4 bases and J lost 3 bases. The CDR3 DNA is TGTGCCAGCAGTGCCCAGAGGACAGGGGGCGACTATGGCTACACCTTC. Its translation: CASSAQRTGGDYGYTF.

This clone was counted once. This chain joins TRBV9 and TRBJ2-7; D perhaps matches TRBD2 (6 bases). The V gene lost 3 bases and the J gene lost 5 bases, with 18 bases spanning the gap. There are 15 residues in the CDR3. CDR1 and CDR2 from the germline V gene are SGDLS and YYNGEE. Here the CDR3 reads CASSAGTAVGNEQYF. CDR3 bases: TGTGCCAGCAGCGCTGGGACTGCCGTAGGGAACGAGCAGTACTTC.

The chain links TRBV3-1 (or the pseudogene TRBV3-2) to TRBJ2-5; TRBD2 might be the D (5 bases). The CDR3 has 16 residues. The V end was cut by 2 bases, the J end by 2 bases, with 15 bases between. The V gene's germline CDR1 is LGHDT and CDR2 YNNKEL (reference sequence). The CDR3 DNA follows: TGTGCCAGCAGCCAAACCCTGCCGAGGGCGCAAGAGACCCAGTACTTC. Its protein is CASSQTLPRAQETQYF.

This chain joins TRBV28 and TRBJ2-7; D unclear. The CDR3 covers 10 residues. In germline, CDR1 is MDHEN, CDR2 SYDVKM. Trimming removed 8 bases at V and 3 bases at J, with 5 bases between. The DNA of the CDR3 is TGTGCCAGCGGAGACTACGAGCAGTACTTC. It is translated as CASGDYEQYF.

The chain couples TRBV4-1 to TRBJ2-7, with 8 bases fitting TRBD2. The V and J ends lost 5 bases and 3 bases, in that order; junction bases with no gene match: 9. Germline loops: CDR1 MGHRA, CDR2 YSYEKL. The CDR3 has 15 amino acids. The CDR3 nucleotides are TGCGCCAGCAGCGAGCAGAGCGGGAGTAGCTACGAGCAGTACTTC. The encoded protein is CASSEQSGSSYEQYF.

This rearrangement joins TRBV10-3 to TRBJ1-1, with D possibly TRBD1 on 5 matching bases. The germline V gene has CDR1 ENHRY and CDR2 SYGVKD. The V and J ends lost 8 bases and 5 bases respectively, with 21 bases between them. This CDR3 has 15 residues. CDR3 nucleotide sequence: TGTGCCATCTCCGATGGGGTGCGCCCAGGGACTGAAGCTTTCTTT. This gives the protein CAISDGVRPGTEAFF.

The chain has TRBV6-6 and TRBJ1-6; no clear D. V shed 7 bases and J shed 0 bases, with 13 bases lying between them. Germline lookup yields CDR1 MNHNY and CDR2 SVGAGI (reference sequence). The CDR3 is 16 residues long. This CDR3 is CASNSPTSSYNSPLHF. For the CDR3, the DNA is TGTGCCAGCAATTCACCTACTAGCTCCTATAATTCACCCCTCCACTTT.

The chain is built from TRBV7-8 and TRBJ2-1, with D possibly TRBD2 on 5 matching bases. Trimming stripped 5 bases from V and 5 bases from J, with 25 bases between. Germline lookup yields CDR1 SGHVS and CDR2 FQNEAQ. This CDR3 spans 18 amino acids. In DNA, the CDR3 is TGTGCCAGCAGCCGTTTCGGGAAGGTCGAAGTACCCGACAATGAGCAGTTCTTC. Translating it yields CASSRFGKVEVPDNEQFF.

This chain uses TRBV27 with TRBJ2-5, with D tentatively TRBD1 or TRBD2 (5 bases each). Germline V CDR1 and CDR2: MNHEY, SMNVEV (reference sequence). The CDR3 extends over 16 amino acids. Trimming took off 5 bases at V and 2 bases at J, with 18 bases between the two ends. The CDR3 sequence is CASSQAGTSSQETQYF. In nucleotides, the CDR3 is TGTGCCAGCAGTCAGGCAGGGACCAGCAGTCAAGAGACCCAGTACTTC.

V is TRBV30 and J is TRBJ1-4; possible D gene TRBD1, 5 bases. The V and J ends lost 0 bases and 5 bases respectively, with 13 bases between them. CDR1 is GTSNPN, CDR2 SVGIG, per germline (reference sequence). CDR3 length: 15 amino acids. The CDR3: CAWSVQAGLNEKLFF. DNA for the CDR3: TGTGCCTGGAGTGTACAGGCAGGGCTAAATGAAAAACTGTTTTTT.

This rearrangement joins TRBV3-1 (or the pseudogene TRBV3-2) to TRBJ2-7; D is perhaps TRBD1 or TRBD2 (5 bases each). The V end lost 1 base, the J end lost 7 bases, and 14 bases lay between the germline ends. This CDR3 region has 14 residues. Germline CDR1 LGHDT, CDR2 YNNKEL (reference sequence). In nucleotides, the CDR3 is TGTGCCAGCAGCCAAGGGGCTAGCTGGGGGGAGCAGTACTTC. Protein product: CASSQGASWGEQYF.

V and J are TRBV5-6 and TRBJ2-7; 12 positions match TRBD1. V was clipped by 4 bases and J by 3 bases; unmatched bases: 8. This CDR3 spans 16 amino acids. Germline values: CDR1 SGHDT, CDR2 YYEEEE. The CDR3 loop is CASSPRWDRGLYEQYF. In DNA, the CDR3 is TGTGCCAGCAGCCCCAGGTGGGACAGGGGGCTCTACGAGCAGTACTTC. Drawing the rest from reference TRBV5-6 and TRBJ2-7, the complete variable domain is DAGVTQSPTHLIKTRGQQVTLRCSPKSGHDTVSWYQQALGQGPQFIFQYYEEEERQRGNFPDRFSGHQFPNYSSELNVNALLLGDSALYLCASSPRWDRGLYEQYFGPGTRLTVT.

This chain connects TRBV19 to TRBJ1-3; D is unclear. CDR1 and CDR2 (germline): LNHDA, SQIVND (reference sequence). V gave up 3 bases and J gave up 1 base, with 7 bases separating them. The CDR3 totals 14 residues. CDR3 DNA sequence: TGTGCCAGTAGTATGATGGCTTCTGGAAACACCATATATTTT. This encodes CASSMMASGNTIYF.

This chain joins TRBV9 and TRBJ1-3; unclear D gene. V lost 0 bases, J lost 5 bases, and 6 bases lay in between. CDR1 and CDR2 from the germline V gene are SGDLS and YYNGEE. The CDR3 is made up of 13 amino acids. In DNA form, the CDR3 reads TGTGCCAGCAGCGTAGGGCAAAGAAACACCATATATTTT. Translated, it gives CASSVGQRNTIYF.

This chain uses TRBV28 with TRBJ2-7; a possible D gene is TRBD1 (5 bases). V lost 7 bases and J lost 3, with 16 bases in between. There are 14 residues in the CDR3. The germline gives CDR1 MDHEN, CDR2 SYDVKM. The CDR3 sequence is CASTQGSINYEQYF. The CDR3 nucleotides are TGTGCCAGCACCCAGGGCAGCATTAACTACGAGCAGTACTTC.

The rearrangement joins TRBV28 to TRBJ1-2; no reliable D call. Trimming took 4 bases from V and 8 from J, leaving 11 bases between them. The CDR3 runs to 12 residues. CDR1 is MDHEN and CDR2 is SYDVKM in the germline V gene. CDR3 nucleotide sequence: TGTGCCAGCAGTTACCGATTTGTGGGCTACACCTTC. It specifies CASSYRFVGYTF.

V is TRBV24-1 and J is TRBJ2-2; D remains ambiguous. The CDR3 runs 16 residues. From germline, CDR1 is KGHDR and CDR2 SFDVKD. Trimming took off 0 bases at V and 0 bases at J, with 7 bases between the two ends. This CDR3 is CATSDLKATNTGELFF. The CDR3 DNA is TGTGCCACCAGTGATTTGAAGGCCACGAACACCGGGGAGCTGTTTTTT.

V and J are TRBV5-4 and TRBJ1-4, with a weak D call TRBD1 (6 bases). The ends were cut back, 4 bases at V and 4 bases at J, with 11 bases in the middle. In germline, CDR1 is SGHNT, CDR2 YYREEE (reference sequence). The CDR3 extends over 14 amino acids. This CDR3 reads CASSIDRSNEKLFF. The CDR3 nucleotides read TGTGCCAGCAGCATTGACAGGAGTAATGAAAAACTGTTTTTT.

This chain links TRBV19 with TRBJ1-5; D remains unclear. CDR1 and CDR2 (germline): LNHDA, SQIVND (reference sequence). With 5 bases removed from V and 6 bases from J, the gap between germline ends came to 14 bases. CDR3 length equals 14 residues. CDR3 protein: CASSPDWGSQPQHF. CDR3 nucleotides: TGTGCCAGTAGTCCGGACTGGGGAAGTCAGCCCCAGCATTTT.

CDR3 in amino acids: CAWNSGQLAKNIQYF. The CDR3 coding sequence is TGTGCCTGGAACTCCGGACAGCTAGCCAAAAACATTCAGTACTTC. The V gene is TRBV30, the J gene TRBJ2-4; D is possibly TRBD1 (6 bases). The V end lost 4 bases, the J end lost 0 bases, and 13 bases lay between the germline ends. The CDR3 is 15 amino acids. Germline V gene sequence: CDR1 GTSNPN, CDR2 SVGIG (reference sequence). Using reference TRBV30 and TRBJ2-4 for the parts outside the CDR3, the full variable domain is SQTIHQWPATLVQPVGSPLSLECTVEGTSNPNLYWYRQAAGRGLQLLFYSVGIGQISSEVPQNLSASRPQDRQFILSSKKLLLSDSGFYLCAWNSGQLAKNIQYFGAGTRLSVL.

This sequence joins TRBV7-9 and TRBJ2-7; TRBD2 agrees at 9 bases. CDR1 is SEHNR and CDR2 is FQNEAQ in the germline V gene (reference sequence). Losses at the gene ends were 2 bases for V and 3 bases for J; bases not matched to a gene: 8. The CDR3 length is 16 residues. The CDR3 DNA is TGTGCCAGCAGCTTATCAGGCGGCGGGAGGGGCTACGAGCAGTACTTC. Translating gives CASSLSGGGRGYEQYF.

This sequence joins TRBV2 and TRBJ1-6; TRBD1 matches at 7 bases. J was trimmed by 7 bases and V by 6 bases; bases with no gene match: 12. The CDR3 spans 16 residues. CDR1 SNHLY and CDR2 FYNNEI come from the germline V gene. The chain's CDR3 is CASRQGTSGGNSPLHF. The CDR3 bases are TGTGCCAGCAGACAGGGGACGTCGGGGGGGAATTCACCCCTCCACTTT.

This clone was recorded once. The chain couples TRBV6-5 to TRBJ1-4; D is possibly TRBD1 (5 bases). The germline V and J ends were trimmed by 3 bases and 0 bases, with 11 bases remaining between them. CDR1 is MNHEY and CDR2 is SVGAGI in the germline V gene. This CDR3 has 16 residues. The CDR3 region has the DNA TGTGCCAGCAGTTATTCTCCGGACACAACTAATGAAAAACTGTTTTTT. This codes for CASSYSPDTTNEKLFF.

The V and J genes are TRBV24-1 and TRBJ1-3, with D unresolved. V lost 9 bases to trimming and J lost 0 bases, with 11 bases between them. The CDR3 spans 14 residues. Germline values: CDR1 KGHDR, CDR2 SFDVKD. In DNA form, the CDR3 reads TGTGCCACCTCAGATCTGGGCTCTGGAAACACCATATATTTT. Residues: CATSDLGSGNTIYF.